These 31 T cell receptor beta chains were sequenced from one sample in a study of T cell responses to AZD1222 COVID-19 vaccine. Sequenced by immunoSEQ multiplex PCR; TCRdb stores in-frame clones only, minus some. This table holds 69,000 or so clones, 87% found once. The sequences come from peripheral blood, collected 28 days after the second AZD1222 dose. These receptors all come from an adult who received the AZD1222 COVID-19 vaccine.

This chain joins TRBV7-2 and TRBJ1-2; D is perhaps TRBD1 (5 bases). The V and J ends lost 0 bases and 1 base respectively, with 12 bases between them. Germline V CDR1 and CDR2: SGHTA, FQGNSA. The CDR3 extends over 16 amino acids. The CDR3 DNA reads TGTGCCAGCAGCTTAGCGCGGGGCCGGAATAACTATGGCTACACCTTC. This sequence encodes CASSLARGRNNYGYTF.

V usage is TRBV2 and J usage is TRBJ1-6; 7 nucleotides line up with TRBD1. The CDR3 contains 16 residues. CDR1 and CDR2 (germline): SNHLY, FYNNEI. The junction had 10 bases not matched to a gene; V was cut back by 5 bases and J by 6 bases. The CDR3 is CASSPLTGLSNSPLHF. CDR3 DNA: TGTGCCAGCAGTCCACTGACAGGGTTAAGTAATTCACCCCTCCACTTT.

V gene TRBV18 combines with J gene TRBJ1-5, with D possibly TRBD1 on 6 matching bases. The CDR3 is 14 residues long. V lost 1 base and J lost 6, with 10 bases in between. Germline V gene sequence: CDR1 KGHSH, CDR2 LQKENI. The CDR3 protein is CASSPQGVGQPQHF. Written as DNA, the CDR3 is TGTGCCAGCTCACCACAGGGGGTCGGTCAGCCCCAGCATTTT.

V usage is TRBV6-5 and J usage is TRBJ2-1, with TRBD2 as a possible D gene (6 bases). With 2 bases removed from V and 2 bases from J, the gap between germline ends came to 13 bases. The CDR3 sequence is 16 residues long. CDR1 is MNHEY and CDR2 is SVGAGI in the germline V gene. CDR3 sequence reads: CASSYGGTGAYNEQFF. The CDR3 region has the DNA TGTGCCAGCAGTTACGGGGGAACGGGGGCCTACAATGAGCAGTTCTTC.

This chain connects TRBV2 to TRBJ1-2; D is uncertain. The germline CDR1 and CDR2 sequences are SNHLY and FYNNEI. The CDR3 totals 12 residues. V lost 7 bases and J 4 bases, leaving 10 bases between the germline ends. CDR3 sequence: CASTNGIYGYTF. CDR3 coding DNA: TGTGCCAGCACTAACGGTATCTATGGCTACACCTTC.

The chain recombines TRBV6-5 with TRBJ1-2, with no clear D. Germline lookup yields CDR1 MNHEY and CDR2 SVGAGI. The CDR3 is 14 amino acids. V dropped 5 bases and J dropped 6 bases, with 16 bases sitting between them. CDR3 amino acids: CASSPPQDVDGYTF. As DNA, the CDR3 is TGTGCCAGCAGTCCCCCCCAGGACGTGGATGGCTACACCTTC.

The chain employs TRBV12-3 or TRBV12-4 and TRBJ1-1; D not certain. The CDR3 loop spans 11 amino acids. V was trimmed by 2 bases and J by 8 bases, leaving 6 bases between them. The CDR3: CASSLSSEAFF. The CDR3 bases are TGTGCCAGCAGTTTAAGTTCCGAAGCTTTCTTT.

The genes are TRBV19 and TRBJ1-5, with D perhaps matching TRBD1 (6 bases). The V and J ends lost 7 bases and 7 bases respectively, with 14 bases between them. CDR1 and CDR2 from the germline V gene are LNHDA and SQIVND (reference sequence). The CDR3 contains 13 residues. In nucleotides, the CDR3 is TGTGCCAGTAACCCAGGGGTTGAACAGCCCCAGCATTTT. Residues: CASNPGVEQPQHF.

The rearrangement uses TRBV9 and TRBJ2-5, with D uncertain. The CDR3 has 14 amino acids. Per the germline V gene, CDR1 is SGDLS and CDR2 is YYNGEE. V gave up 3 bases and J gave up 5 bases, with 14 bases separating them. The CDR3 DNA is TGTGCCAGCAGCGAAAGAACCCCAAGCGAGACCCAGTACTTC. The encoded protein is CASSERTPSETQYF. The full variable domain, rest sourced from reference TRBV9 and TRBJ2-5, is DSGVTQTPKHLITATGQRVTLRCSPRSGDLSVYWYQQSLDQGLQFLIQYYNGEERAKGNILERFSAQQFPDLHSELNLSSLELGDSALYFCASSERTPSETQYFGPGTRLLVL.

V gene TRBV4-2 combines with J gene TRBJ2-5, with 12 bases fitting TRBD2. This CDR3 spans 17 amino acids. Per germline, CDR1 LGHNA and CDR2 YNFKEQ. V trimming: 4 bases; J trimming: 5 bases; junction bases outside the gene matches: 11. The CDR3 DNA sequence: TGTGCCAGCAGCCCAGGGACTAGCGGGCCCAGGTGGGAGACCCAGTACTTC. Amino acid sequence: CASSPGTSGPRWETQYF.

The chain links TRBV5-6 to TRBJ2-1; D is undetermined. This CDR3 region has 15 residues. V dropped 0 bases and J dropped 1 base, with 8 bases sitting between them. Germline lookup yields CDR1 SGHDT and CDR2 YYEEEE. In nucleotides, the CDR3 is TGTGCCAGCAGCTTGGAACTGCGGTCCTACAATGAGCAGTTCTTC. Protein sequence: CASSLELRSYNEQFF.

The rearrangement joins TRBV25-1 to TRBJ1-2, with TRBD1 as a possible D gene (6 bases). The CDR3 totals 15 residues. Deletions cut 0 bases from V and 4 bases from J, with 12 bases between. Germline-derived CDR1 and CDR2 are MGHDK and SYGVNS. The CDR3 region is CASSEYRGLSYGYTF. DNA for the CDR3: TGTGCCAGCAGTGAATACCGGGGGCTGAGCTATGGCTACACCTTC.

The chain uses TRBV14 and TRBJ1-4, with D unclear. This CDR3 spans 16 amino acids. Germline V gene lookup returns CDR1 SGHDN and CDR2 FVKESK. Trimming pared 4 bases from V and 4 bases from J, leaving 16 bases between. The CDR3 here is CASSRHPAPNNEKLFF. In nucleotides, the CDR3 is TGTGCCAGCAGCCGCCACCCGGCGCCGAATAATGAAAAACTGTTTTTT.

The V gene is TRBV30, the J gene TRBJ1-2; D unclear. CDR3 size: 15 residues. Germline-derived CDR1 and CDR2 are GTSNPN and SVGIG (reference sequence). V lost 2 bases and J 1 base, leaving 14 bases between the germline ends. CDR3 region: CAWSSGRGLNYGYTF. The CDR3 coding sequence is TGTGCCTGGAGTTCTGGCCGGGGTCTTAACTATGGCTACACCTTC.

For the CDR3, the DNA is TGTGCCAGCAGCCAAGTACTGGATCCGTATGAGCAGTTCTTC. This sequence encodes CASSQVLDPYEQFF. The chain links TRBV3-1 (or the pseudogene TRBV3-2) to TRBJ2-1, with D uncertain. The CDR3 is made up of 14 amino acids. Between the trimmed V and J ends, which lost 1 base and 8 bases, there was a span of 12 bases. Germline CDR1 is LGHDT and CDR2 is YNNKEL (reference sequence).

This sequence joins TRBV19 and TRBJ2-7; D unclear. The V gene's germline CDR1 is LNHDA and CDR2 SQIVND (reference sequence). The V and J ends lost 4 bases and 1 base respectively, with 17 bases between them. The CDR3 extends over 16 amino acids. As DNA, the CDR3 is TGTGCCAGTAGTAGTCTGGGCGGCTCAGGTTCCTACGAGCAGTACTTC. This encodes CASSSLGGSGSYEQYF.

The chain combines TRBV6-5 with TRBJ2-3, with TRBD2 matching 11 bases. The CDR3 loop spans 15 amino acids. Germline assignment: CDR1 MNHEY and CDR2 SVGAGI. V lost 6 bases, J lost 10 bases, and 12 bases stayed unmatched. The CDR3 protein is CASRLAGVQFGAQYF. DNA for the CDR3: TGTGCCAGCAGACTAGCGGGAGTCCAGTTCGGGGCGCAGTATTTT.

The V call is TRBV7-3, the J call TRBJ1-6, with 7 bases aligning to TRBD1. V was clipped by 5 bases and J by 7 bases; unmatched bases: 5. Germline values: CDR1 SGHTA, CDR2 FQGTGA. The CDR3 consists of 14 residues. CDR3 DNA sequence: TGTGCCAGCAGCCTCGACAGGGTAAATTCACCCCTCCACTTT. Residues: CASSLDRVNSPLHF.

The chain employs TRBV10-2 and TRBJ1-5; no firm D call. The CDR3 is made up of 17 amino acids. Germline lookup yields CDR1 WSHSY and CDR2 SAAADI. Trimming took off 3 bases at V and 4 bases at J, with 19 bases between the two ends. The CDR3 is CASSDGRSSDPNQPQHF. The CDR3 nucleotides are TGCGCCAGCAGTGACGGGAGGTCGTCGGACCCTAATCAGCCCCAGCATTTT.

The V gene is TRBV18, the J gene TRBJ1-6; D is uncertain. Trimming pared 3 bases from V and 0 bases from J, leaving 6 bases between. The CDR3 has 15 residues. Germline CDR1 and CDR2: KGHSH and LQKENI. CDR3 sequence reads: CASSPLSSYNSPLHF. The CDR3 DNA sequence: TGTGCCAGCTCACCCTTGAGCTCCTATAATTCACCCCTCCACTTT.

The rearrangement uses TRBV4-3 and TRBJ2-1; D might be TRBD2 (6 bases). Germline V gene data show CDR1 as LGHNA and CDR2 as YSLEER. Trimming cost V 0 bases and J 4 bases, with 13 bases left between them. The CDR3 runs 16 residues. CDR3 region: CASSQDWREVYNEQFF. The CDR3 bases are TGCGCCAGCAGCCAAGATTGGAGGGAGGTATACAATGAGCAGTTCTTC.

J is TRBJ1-1 and V is TRBV30; D uncertain. The V gene lost 3 bases and the J gene lost 0 bases, with 8 bases spanning the gap. The germline CDR1 and CDR2 sequences are GTSNPN and SVGIG (reference sequence). The CDR3 extends over 13 amino acids. The CDR3 nucleotides read TGTGCCTGGAGGCGGACCCTGAACACTGAAGCTTTCTTT. Translating gives CAWRRTLNTEAFF. Full variable domain (rest looked up from reference TRBV30 and TRBJ1-1): SQTIHQWPATLVQPVGSPLSLECTVEGTSNPNLYWYRQAAGRGLQLLFYSVGIGQISSEVPQNLSASRPQDRQFILSSKKLLLSDSGFYLCAWRRTLNTEAFFGQGTRLTVV.

This sequence joins TRBV29-1 and TRBJ2-1; TRBD1 matches 11 bases. V gave up 6 bases and J gave up 4 bases; unmatched junction bases: 5. This CDR3 has 14 residues. Germline CDR1 reads SQVTM; CDR2 reads ANQGSEA. The CDR3 reads CSVGGQGGYNEQFF. CDR3 coding DNA: TGCAGCGTCGGGGGACAGGGGGGTTACAATGAGCAGTTCTTC.

This chain uses TRBV13 with TRBJ1-6; 8 nucleotides line up with TRBD1. Germline values: CDR1 PRHDT, CDR2 FYEKMQ (reference sequence). V shed 5 bases, J shed 7 bases, and the junction held 7 bases outside the gene matches. This CDR3 comprises 15 residues. CDR3 DNA sequence: TGTGCCAGCAGCCCAGGATCAGGGGGCAATTCACCCCTCCACTTT. This sequence encodes CASSPGSGGNSPLHF.

The CDR3 nucleotides read TGCAGCGTTGGGTTTGCGGGAGTTGGTGAGCAGTTCTTC. This gives the protein CSVGFAGVGEQFF. V is TRBV29-1 and J is TRBJ2-1, with 7 bases fitting TRBD2. The CDR3 length is 13 residues. The germline gives CDR1 SQVTM, CDR2 ANQGSEA. After removal of 4 bases from V and 9 bases from J, the junction contained 9 bases not matched to a gene.

The rearrangement joins TRBV12-3 or TRBV12-4 to TRBJ1-5; D ambiguous. Trimming cost V 3 bases and J 5 bases, with 5 bases left between them. This CDR3 spans 12 amino acids. As DNA, the CDR3 is TGTGCCAGCAGTTTCAGTTATCAGCCCCAGCATTTT. As protein: CASSFSYQPQHF.

The CDR3 sequence: CATRRQAMDEQYF. CDR3 coding DNA: TGTGCCACCCGCCGACAGGCCATGGACGAGCAGTACTTC. The gene calls are TRBV6-6 and TRBJ2-7, with D maybe TRBD1 (6 bases). CDR1 is MNHNY, CDR2 SVGAGI, per germline (reference sequence). Trimming shortened V by 10 bases and J by 5 bases, and 18 bases separated the two germline ends. CDR3 length: 13 residues.

The chain is built from TRBV19 and TRBJ1-4; possible D gene TRBD1, 5 bases. This CDR3 contains 15 residues. CDR1 and CDR2 (germline): LNHDA, SQIVND (reference sequence). The V and J ends lost 11 bases and 7 bases respectively, with 23 bases between them. The CDR3 DNA is TGTGCCGCCTCACCCGGGACGTTCCAAGGTGAAAAACTGTTTTTT. Amino acid sequence: CAASPGTFQGEKLFF.

V gene TRBV10-3 combines with J gene TRBJ2-7; 10 nucleotides agree with TRBD2. V was clipped by 5 bases and J by 3 bases; unmatched bases: 4. The CDR3 spans 14 residues. CDR1 ENHRY and CDR2 SYGVKD come from the germline V gene. This CDR3 reads CAISHGTSDYEQYF. CDR3 bases: TGTGCCATCAGTCACGGGACTAGCGACTACGAGCAGTACTTC.

V usage is TRBV3-1 (or the pseudogene TRBV3-2) and J usage is TRBJ1-2; D is unclear. The CDR3 is 14 residues long. The ends were cut back, 3 bases at V and 4 bases at J, with 12 bases in the middle. Germline V gives CDR1 LGHDT, CDR2 YNNKEL (reference sequence). CDR3 bases: TGTGCCAGCAGCCAGACTGTGACTGGCTATGGCTACACCTTC. This sequence encodes CASSQTVTGYGYTF.

J is TRBJ2-6 and V is TRBV7-2; D possibly corresponds to TRBD1 (5 bases). The CDR3 runs 17 residues. Germline lookup yields CDR1 SGHTA and CDR2 FQGNSA. V lost 5 bases and J lost 5, with 19 bases in between. DNA of the CDR3: TGTGCCAGCAGCCCCCAAGGGGTAGGAGTCTGGGCCAACGTCCTGACTTTC. This codes for CASSPQGVGVWANVLTF.